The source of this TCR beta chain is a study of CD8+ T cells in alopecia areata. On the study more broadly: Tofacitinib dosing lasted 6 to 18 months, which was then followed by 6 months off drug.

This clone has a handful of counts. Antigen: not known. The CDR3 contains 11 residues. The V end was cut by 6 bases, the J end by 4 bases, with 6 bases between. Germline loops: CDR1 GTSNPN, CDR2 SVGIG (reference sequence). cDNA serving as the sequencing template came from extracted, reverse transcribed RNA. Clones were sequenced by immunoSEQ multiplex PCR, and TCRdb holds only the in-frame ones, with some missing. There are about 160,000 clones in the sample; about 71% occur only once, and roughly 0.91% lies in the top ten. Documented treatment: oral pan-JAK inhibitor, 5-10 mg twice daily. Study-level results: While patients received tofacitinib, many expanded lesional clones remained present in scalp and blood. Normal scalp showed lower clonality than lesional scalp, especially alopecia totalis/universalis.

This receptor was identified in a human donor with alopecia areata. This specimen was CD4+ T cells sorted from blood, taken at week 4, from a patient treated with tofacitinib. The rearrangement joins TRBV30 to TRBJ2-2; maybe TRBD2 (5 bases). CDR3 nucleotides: TGTGCCTGCGGGGTCACCGGGGAGCTGTTTTTT. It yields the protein CACGVTGELFF.